This T cell receptor beta chain is from a study of blood T cell repertoires in COVID-19. V dropped 4 bases and J dropped 9; count of bases not matched to a gene: 7. The germline V gene has CDR1 SQVTM and CDR2 ANQGSEA. This CDR3 spans 13 amino acids. Participants reported their clinical history, and cohort assignment relied on those reports. In Cohort 3, a recovered donor had either two negative PCRs, clearance, or symptom resolution. TCRdb keeps only in-frame clones here, not all; method: immunoSEQ multiplex PCR. The table records about 160,000 clones, around four fifths of them present only once. The material sequenced was PBMCs or T cells enriched from blood (not recorded which). The chain joins TRBV29-1 to TRBJ2-1, with TRBD1 matching 9 bases. This sequence was found in a woman aged 50 to 60 who had recovered from COVID-19. CDR3 amino acids: CSVGTGASSEQFF. The CDR3 DNA is TGCAGCGTTGGGACAGGGGCTTCCAGTGAGCAGTTCTTC.